The source of this T cell receptor beta chain is a study of cytomegalovirus exposure and HLA in healthy donors. This clone was detected only a few times. Germline CDR1 is LGHNA and CDR2 is YSLEER. This CDR3 has 15 amino acids. The V end was cut by 3 bases, the J end by 3 bases, with 9 bases between. PCR amplification relied on 60 Vbeta primers (plus 13 Jbeta primers). Clones were sequenced by immunoSEQ multiplex PCR, and TCRdb holds only the in-frame ones, with some missing. In the table there are 90,000 to 140,000 clones, 76% of which are singletons. The TCR comes from a man in his forties in good health and CMV-seropositive. The J gene is TRBJ2-6, the V gene TRBV4-3; no reliable D call. Sequences were obtained from PBMCs. CDR3 region: CASSHGWSGANVLTF. The CDR3 DNA reads as TGCGCCAGCAGCCACGGGTGGAGTGGGGCCAACGTCCTGACTTTC.